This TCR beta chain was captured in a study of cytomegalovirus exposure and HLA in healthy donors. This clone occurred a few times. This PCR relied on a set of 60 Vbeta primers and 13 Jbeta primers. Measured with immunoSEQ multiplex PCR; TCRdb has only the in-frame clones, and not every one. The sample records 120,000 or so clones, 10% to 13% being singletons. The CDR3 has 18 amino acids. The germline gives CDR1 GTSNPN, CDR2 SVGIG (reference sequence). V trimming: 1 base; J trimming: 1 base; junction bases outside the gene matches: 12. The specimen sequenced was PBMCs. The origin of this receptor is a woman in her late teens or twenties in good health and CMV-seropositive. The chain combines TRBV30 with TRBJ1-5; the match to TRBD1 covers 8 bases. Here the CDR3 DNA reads TGTGCCTGGAGTGGCCCACTCCGGACAGGGCAGAGCAATCAGCCCCAGCATTTT. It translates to CAWSGPLRTGQSNQPQHF.